This T cell receptor beta chain was identified during a study of CD8 T cells in ankylosing spondylitis. Researchers built TCR beta libraries using quantitative 5'-RACE with molecular barcodes. Via MiXCR, TCRdb re-called the 5' RACE reads, giving one row per CDR3 protein. The sample carries 200,000 to 250,000 distinct CDR3 sequences, 9.5% to 12% recorded once. The CDR3 is made up of 14 amino acids. Study-level findings and limits: A TCR beta motif of eight or nine highly homologous variants seemed to mark ankylosing spondylitis blood. The clones that were linked to disease were reported to be significantly enriched in matched synovial fluid samples from ankylosing spondylitis patients.

This clonotype was seen at least ten times. The antigen remains undetermined. Germline and junction disagree at one end, which may indicate a read error. The TCR comes from a male donor with ankylosing spondylitis or in good health (not recorded which). Sequenced sample: blood, either unsorted or a sorted T cell fraction (not recorded which). The genes are TRBV12-3 or TRBV12-4 and TRBJ2-1; 8 bases agree with TRBD1. Written as DNA, the CDR3 is TGTGCCAGCAGCTTAGACAGGGGCTACAATGAGCAGTTCTTC. Translating gives CASSLDRGYNEQFF.